A selection of T cell receptor beta chains follows, all from one sample in a study of T cells in localized non-small cell lung cancer. Only in-frame clones appear in the TCRdb table, and some are missing; sequencing was by immunoSEQ multiplex PCR. This table has around 70,000 clones, around 85% appearing once. The sample consisted of peripheral blood, taken before any cancer treatment. These receptors originate from a male donor aged 60 or over with stage III squamous cell lung carcinoma. Both conserved end residues are trimmed from each CDR3. Fields, in order: V gene, J gene, CDR3 protein.

v_gene: TRBV6-5
j_gene: TRBJ2-4
CDR3aa: ASRDIQY

v_gene: TRBV7-9
j_gene: TRBJ2-1
CDR3aa: ASSLAGTYNEQF

v_gene: TRBV15
j_gene: TRBJ2-3
CDR3aa: ATSRDTSGSDTQY

v_gene: TRBV4-1
j_gene: TRBJ2-1
CDR3aa: ASSQEGSGGGHEQF

v_gene: TRBV10-3
j_gene: TRBJ1-1
CDR3aa: AISRGQGGERGAF

v_gene: TRBV29-1
j_gene: TRBJ1-2
CDR3aa: SVTDRGNYGYT

v_gene: TRBV28
j_gene: TRBJ2-3
CDR3aa: ASSRTDTQY

v_gene: TRBV7-8
j_gene: TRBJ1-2
CDR3aa: ASSREPGQGNYGYT

v_gene: TRBV30
j_gene: TRBJ2-2
CDR3aa: AWSGVRTGELF

v_gene: TRBV5-1
j_gene: TRBJ1-3
CDR3aa: ASSLAGGTGNTIY

v_gene: TRBV4-1
j_gene: TRBJ1-2
CDR3aa: ASSLEQGAGGYT

v_gene: TRBV7-2
j_gene: TRBJ1-6
CDR3aa: ASSLRGPRSSPLH

v_gene: TRBV12-5
j_gene: TRBJ1-1
CDR3aa: ASGLHTEAF

v_gene: TRBV19
j_gene: TRBJ2-2
CDR3aa: ASSTQGVGGELF

v_gene: TRBV19
j_gene: TRBJ1-5
CDR3aa: ASSGTGPQPQH

v_gene: TRBV19
j_gene: TRBJ1-5
CDR3aa: ASSPGTLRTYQPQH

v_gene: TRBV11-2
j_gene: TRBJ2-3
CDR3aa: ASSLEPRLTDTQY

v_gene: TRBV11-1
j_gene: TRBJ2-7
CDR3aa: ASSLASPLYEQY

v_gene: TRBV28
j_gene: TRBJ2-1
CDR3aa: ASNPSGQYNEQF

v_gene: TRBV6-5
j_gene: TRBJ1-1
CDR3aa: ASSYSGGGTTEAF

v_gene: TRBV28
j_gene: TRBJ2-5
CDR3aa: ASSIAGRGQETQY

v_gene: TRBV29-1
j_gene: TRBJ2-1
CDR3aa: SARTSGGGNEQF

v_gene: TRBV10-3
j_gene: TRBJ2-1
CDR3aa: AIEEGRSYNEQF

v_gene: TRBV7-9
j_gene: TRBJ2-2
CDR3aa: ASSLGSGSNTGELF

v_gene: TRBV4-1
j_gene: TRBJ2-2
CDR3aa: ASSQEIRGTGELF

v_gene: TRBV30
j_gene: TRBJ1-1
CDR3aa: AWSPGLGTEAF

v_gene: TRBV4-1
j_gene: TRBJ2-2
CDR3aa: ASSQSVRGLTGELF

v_gene: TRBV6-1
j_gene: TRBJ2-5
CDR3aa: ASSGRVRFSQETQY

v_gene: TRBV13
j_gene: TRBJ1-4
CDR3aa: ASSLRRGTNEKLF

v_gene: TRBV28
j_gene: TRBJ1-1
CDR3aa: ASSLTGGVRGAF

v_gene: TRBV2
j_gene: TRBJ2-1
CDR3aa: ASRAGGSYNEQF

v_gene: TRBV2
j_gene: TRBJ2-7
CDR3aa: ASSGVEAGKNLPYEQY

v_gene: TRBV7-2
j_gene: TRBJ2-1
CDR3aa: ASSSTGGSYNEQF

v_gene: TRBV7-3
j_gene: TRBJ1-6
CDR3aa: ASSLKGTENSPLH

v_gene: TRBV19
j_gene: TRBJ1-5
CDR3aa: ASSRGIPALMGNQPQH

v_gene: TRBV29-1
j_gene: TRBJ2-1
CDR3aa: SVIASPKPNEQF

v_gene: TRBV6-5
j_gene: TRBJ1-1
CDR3aa: ASSLKTARSTEAF

v_gene: TRBV6-5
j_gene: TRBJ1-6
CDR3aa: ASSFGTVGNSPLH

v_gene: TRBV29-1
j_gene: TRBJ2-3
CDR3aa: SVAAGGGVDTQY

v_gene: TRBV7-2
j_gene: TRBJ1-5
CDR3aa: ASSLAGQGGQPQH

v_gene: TRBV5-1
j_gene: TRBJ2-1
CDR3aa: ASSLEAGSYNEQF

v_gene: TRBV10-2
j_gene: TRBJ1-1
CDR3aa: ASSGGGMTEAF

v_gene: TRBV28
j_gene: TRBJ1-1
CDR3aa: ASSLPGQGRTEAF

v_gene: TRBV29-1
j_gene: TRBJ2-3
CDR3aa: SVEKGRRTDTQY

v_gene: TRBV19
j_gene: TRBJ1-5
CDR3aa: ASSMRRNNQPQH

v_gene: TRBV4-3
j_gene: TRBJ1-5
CDR3aa: ASSQGVGQPQH

v_gene: TRBV18
j_gene: TRBJ2-3
CDR3aa: ASSPPGLATDTQY

v_gene: TRBV5-1
j_gene: TRBJ1-2
CDR3aa: ASSFREAEDGYT

v_gene: TRBV6-6
j_gene: TRBJ2-6
CDR3aa: ASSYQGALGANVLT

v_gene: TRBV5-4
j_gene: TRBJ2-2
CDR3aa: ASSSLRTGELF

v_gene: TRBV4-1
j_gene: TRBJ2-3
CDR3aa: ASSQVVTTDTQY

v_gene: TRBV19
j_gene: TRBJ2-2
CDR3aa: ASSIDPNTGELF

v_gene: TRBV19
j_gene: TRBJ2-4
CDR3aa: ATSRGMAKNIQY